This T cell receptor beta chain emerged from a study of a mutant IDH1 vaccine in newly diagnosed glioma. In the study overall: Patients received vaccination from 4-6 weeks after radiotherapy alone, or with temozolomide cycles.

Clones were read by immunoSEQ multiplex PCR, and TCRdb kept only the in-frame ones, dropping some. The sample lists tens of thousands of clones; about three quarters were seen once. A word on this clone: Its antigen remains unknown.

This CDR3 comprises 13 residues. In germline, CDR1 is LGHNA, CDR2 YSLEER. V dropped 2 bases and J dropped 3 bases, with 8 bases sitting between them. Time point in this sample: week 23, last vaccination. Doses consisted of 300 ug of mutant IDH1 20-mer peptide each, paired with topical imiquimod. This clonotype originated in a woman in her forties with glioma. Some clones in this sample may be carry-over from other donors' samples. V gene TRBV4-3 combines with J gene TRBJ2-7, with D maybe TRBD2 (5 bases). The sample was PBMCs, taken from a glioma patient whose treatment included an IDH1 peptide vaccine. CDR3 loop: CASSQRRFYEQYF. The CDR3 DNA follows: TGCGCCAGCAGCCAAAGGAGGTTCTACGAGCAGTACTTC.